One sample yielded the 16 T cell receptor beta chains listed below, sequenced in a study of T cell responses to AZD1222 COVID-19 vaccine. Method: immunoSEQ multiplex PCR; TCRdb's copy keeps in-frame clones and lacks some. The repertoire holds approximately 100,000 clones, with over 75% as singletons. Sample: peripheral blood, taken 28 days after the second AZD1222 dose. Every receptor here comes from an adult who received the AZD1222 COVID-19 vaccine.

The chain recombines TRBV29-1 with TRBJ2-3; TRBD2 might be the D (5 bases). V lost 5 bases and J 4 bases, leaving 16 bases between the germline ends. The germline CDR1 and CDR2 sequences are SQVTM and ANQGSEA. This CDR3 is 14 amino acids long. This CDR3 reads CSVRGQSGADTQYF. CDR3 DNA: TGCAGCGTTCGAGGGCAATCCGGCGCAGATACGCAGTATTTT.

The chain recombines TRBV27 with TRBJ2-7, with D unresolved. Trimming pared 4 bases from V and 1 base from J, leaving 23 bases between. The CDR3 has 18 residues. Looked up from germline, CDR1 is MNHEY and CDR2 is SMNVEV (reference sequence). CDR3 amino acids: CASSSDRAPQSPSYEQYF. CDR3 DNA: TGTGCCAGCAGTTCCGACCGGGCACCACAGAGCCCGTCCTACGAGCAGTACTTC.

In nucleotides, the CDR3 is TGTGCCAGCAGACCAGGGACAGACAACTATGGCTACACCTTC. It yields the protein CASRPGTDNYGYTF. The chain links TRBV6-4 to TRBJ1-2; 7 nucleotides align to TRBD1. The germline V gene has CDR1 MRHNA and CDR2 SNTAGT. The CDR3 sequence is 14 residues long. V gave up 6 bases and J gave up 2 bases; unmatched junction bases: 6.

A single count supports this clone. V and J are TRBV24-1 and TRBJ1-2; TRBD1 agrees at 9 bases. CDR3 length: 16 amino acids. CDR1 is KGHDR, CDR2 SFDVKD, per germline. V dropped 4 bases and J dropped 4; count of bases not matched to a gene: 9. CDR3 amino acids: CATSEAGTGTPYGYTF. The DNA for the CDR3 is TGTGCCACCAGTGAGGCCGGGACAGGGACACCCTATGGCTACACCTTC.

V gene TRBV7-9 combines with J gene TRBJ1-2; maybe TRBD1 (6 bases). V lost 5 bases and J lost 4, with 20 bases in between. Germline V CDR1 and CDR2: SEHNR, FQNEAQ (reference sequence). CDR3 length: 16 residues. In DNA form, the CDR3 reads TGTGCCAGCAGCCCAGAGTCTCGGGACACAAGCTATGGCTACACCTTC. Protein product: CASSPESRDTSYGYTF.

This clone turned up a few times. V is TRBV19 and J is TRBJ2-7, with TRBD1 as a possible D gene (6 bases). The V end was cut by 3 bases, the J end by 3 bases, with 15 bases between. In germline, CDR1 is LNHDA, CDR2 SQIVND (reference sequence). This CDR3 comprises 15 residues. The CDR3 reads CASSMVEGQFYEQYF. CDR3 bases: TGTGCCAGTAGTATGGTAGAAGGACAGTTCTACGAGCAGTACTTC.

This clone was counted once. This chain joins TRBV28 and TRBJ1-1; the match to TRBD1 covers 8 bases. The CDR3 totals 15 residues. Germline V gene sequence: CDR1 MDHEN, CDR2 SYDVKM. Unmatched junction bases numbered 5, after V lost 4 bases and J lost 1 base. CDR3 coding DNA: TGTGCCAGCAGTTCGACAGGGGCCAGGAACACTGAAGCTTTCTTT. It codes for CASSSTGARNTEAFF.

The rearrangement joins TRBV7-2 to TRBJ2-7; 16 positions match TRBD2. The CDR3 is made up of 15 amino acids. Germline V gene sequence: CDR1 SGHTA, CDR2 FQGNSA. V lost 2 bases to trimming and J lost 11 bases; unmatched junction nucleotides: 6. The CDR3 nucleotides read TGTGCCAGCAGCTTATTGGGACTAGCGGGAGGGGAAAAGTACTTC. Translation: CASSLLGLAGGEKYF.

The chain is built from TRBV19 and TRBJ2-2, with TRBD2 matching over 10 bases. The length of the CDR3 is 18 residues. CDR1 is LNHDA and CDR2 is SQIVND in the germline V gene (reference sequence). V trimming: 3 bases; J trimming: 4 bases; junction bases outside the gene matches: 11. CDR3 coding DNA: TGTGCCAGTAGTATTATGAGCGGGAGGGCCCATCGCACCGGGGAGCTGTTTTTT. Protein: CASSIMSGRAHRTGELFF.

The gene calls are TRBV7-6 and TRBJ1-2, with 7 bases lining up with TRBD1. CDR1 and CDR2 from the germline V gene are SGHVS and FNYEAQ. This CDR3 contains 15 residues. The J segment lost 6 bases and the V segment lost 1 base, leaving 8 bases of the junction unmatched. The CDR3 region has the DNA TGTGCCAGCAGCTTAGGTCCCTCAGGGGGGGATGGCTACACCTTC. It specifies CASSLGPSGGDGYTF. Using reference TRBV7-6 and TRBJ1-2 for the parts outside the CDR3, the full variable domain is GAGVSQSPRYKVTKRGQDVALRCDPISGHVSLYWYRQALGQGPEFLTYFNYEAQQDKSGLPNDRFSAERPEGSISTLTIQRTEQRDSAMYRCASSLGPSGGDGYTFGSGTRLTVV.

This clone was seen a few times. The J gene is TRBJ1-3, the V gene TRBV5-4; D is possibly TRBD1 (5 bases). The germline V gene encodes CDR1 SGHNT and CDR2 YYREEE (reference sequence). V gave up 0 bases and J gave up 0 bases, with 7 bases separating them. The CDR3 consists of 15 residues. CDR3 residues: CASSLGGSSGNTIYF. DNA for the CDR3: TGTGCCAGCAGCTTGGGGGGGAGCTCTGGAAACACCATATATTTT.

V is TRBV5-6 and J is TRBJ1-5, with D perhaps TRBD1 (5 bases). V was cut by 7 bases and J by 7 bases, with 15 bases left in between. Germline loops: CDR1 SGHDT, CDR2 YYEEEE. The CDR3 has 13 amino acids. As DNA, the CDR3 is TGTGCCAGCCTCGAGGGGTCGAGCCAGCCCCAGCATTTT. Translating gives CASLEGSSQPQHF.

V gene TRBV6-5 combines with J gene TRBJ1-5; D possibly corresponds to TRBD1 (5 bases). Trimming took 8 bases from V and 0 from J, leaving 14 bases between them. This CDR3 spans 15 amino acids. CDR1 is MNHEY, CDR2 SVGAGI, per germline. The CDR3 DNA is TGTGCCAGCGGTCTCTCTGGGGCTAGCAATCAGCCCCAGCATTTT. It encodes CASGLSGASNQPQHF.

The V gene is TRBV21-1, the J gene TRBJ1-6; TRBD1, the table's D call, lacks a check against the DNA. TRBV21-1 is an annotated pseudogene. CDR3 length: 15 residues. The CDR3 sequence: CASRGDIPGNSPLHF. The CDR3 bases are TGTGCCAGCCGAGGGGACATTCCGGGGAATTCACCCCTCCACTTT.

V gene TRBV3-1 (or the pseudogene TRBV3-2) combines with J gene TRBJ1-2, with D unresolved. Looked up from germline, CDR1 is LGHDT and CDR2 is YNNKEL (reference sequence). The CDR3 spans 13 residues. The ends were cut back, 1 base at V and 8 bases at J, with 11 bases in the middle. The chain's CDR3 is CASSQVTVLGYTF. DNA of the CDR3: TGTGCCAGCAGCCAAGTTACGGTATTAGGCTACACCTTC.

The chain has TRBV18 and TRBJ2-1, with TRBD2 identical over 11 bases. The germline CDR1 and CDR2 sequences are KGHSH and LQKENI. This CDR3 has 18 amino acids. V was pared by 1 base and J by 5 bases, with 10 bases of the junction left unmatched. As DNA, the CDR3 is TGTGCCAGCTCACCACAGGGGCTAGCGGGAGGTTTGGACAATGAGCAGTTCTTC. Its protein product is CASSPQGLAGGLDNEQFF.